A selection of T cell receptor beta chains follows, all from one sample in a study of blood T cell repertoires in COVID-19. The table came from immunoSEQ multiplex PCR; TCRdb's copy has only in-frame clones and leaves some out. The repertoire consists of about 320,000 clones, with roughly 90% occurring once and the leading ten covering about 2.4%. Sequencing used PBMCs or T cells enriched from blood (not recorded which). These TCRs come from a man aged 55-75 years who had recovered from COVID-19. The CDR3 runs from the conserved cysteine through the conserved F or W.

J | V | CDR3
TRBJ2-1 | TRBV5-1 | CASSPLEQGNNEQFF
TRBJ1-5 | TRBV29-1 | CSVEAGVGQPQHF
TRBJ2-3 | TRBV6-6 | CASFPGPGRDTQYF
TRBJ1-2 | TRBV9 | CASSWQANYGYTF
TRBJ1-1 | TRBV7-9 | CASSPAGEPTEAFF
TRBJ2-7 | TRBV6-6 | CASSYSRDYEQYF
TRBJ2-6 | TRBV7-2 | CASSLASGGSGANVLTF
TRBJ1-2 | TRBV19 | CASSIADRSAYGYTF
TRBJ1-1 | TRBV3-1/TRBV3-2 | CASSQERRTEAFF
TRBJ2-1 | TRBV11-3 | CASSLSFSRGYEQFF
TRBJ1-5 | TRBV28 | CASRHRDRGNQPQHF
TRBJ2-2 | TRBV11-1 | CASSPRYGIGELFF
TRBJ2-1 | TRBV11-1 | CASSAGVGNEQFF
TRBJ2-5 | TRBV4-3 | CASSQGQRSQETQYF
TRBJ2-7 | TRBV7-9 | CASRSDRNYEQYF
TRBJ2-1 | TRBV19 | CASSTGLKSSEQFF
TRBJ1-1 | TRBV15 | CATSRDGQGALKTEAFF
TRBJ2-6 | TRBV3-1/TRBV3-2 | CASSQPRTSGANVLTF
TRBJ2-6 | TRBV7-8 | CASTARSSGANVLTF
TRBJ2-2 | TRBV19 | CASSIKGQGAAGELFF
TRBJ1-2 | TRBV4-1 | CASSPTSQGSNYGYTF
TRBJ2-1 | TRBV11-3 | CASSLGPTSTISYNEQFF
TRBJ1-4 | TRBV5-1 | CASSLMGAATNEKLFF
TRBJ2-1 | TRBV6-5 | CASSKLAGSYNEQFF
TRBJ1-1 | TRBV28 | CASSSRQGRVDTEAFF
TRBJ2-2 | TRBV12-5 | CASGFEDGELFF
TRBJ2-7 | TRBV5-4 | CASSLAVRKEQYF
TRBJ2-4 | TRBV3-1/TRBV3-2 | CASSHRDSLAKNIQYF
TRBJ1-1 | TRBV19 | CASGDRYLNTEAFF
TRBJ1-1 | TRBV7-2 | CASSFTRTENTEAFF
TRBJ2-5 | TRBV11-2 | CASSLGTTGGGETQYF
TRBJ2-3 | TRBV27 | CASSLSTVPRADTQYF